Listed here is a single T cell receptor beta chain. The sample originates from a study of blood T cell repertoires in COVID-19. This CDR3 comprises 11 residues. The germline gives CDR1 SGHDT, CDR2 YYEEEE. Losses at the gene ends were 6 bases for V and 8 bases for J; bases not matched to a gene: 3. TCRdb's table, derived via immunoSEQ multiplex PCR, lists solely in-frame clones and lacks some. This table holds fewer than 250,000 clones, about 85% found once. V and J are TRBV5-6 and TRBJ1-2; 8 bases line up with TRBD1. Sample: peripheral blood. The source of this sequence is a woman of 80 years or more with COVID-19, enrolled during active disease. The CDR3 sequence is CASTRQGGYTF. Written as DNA, the CDR3 is TGTGCCAGCACCAGACAGGGGGGCTACACCTTC.